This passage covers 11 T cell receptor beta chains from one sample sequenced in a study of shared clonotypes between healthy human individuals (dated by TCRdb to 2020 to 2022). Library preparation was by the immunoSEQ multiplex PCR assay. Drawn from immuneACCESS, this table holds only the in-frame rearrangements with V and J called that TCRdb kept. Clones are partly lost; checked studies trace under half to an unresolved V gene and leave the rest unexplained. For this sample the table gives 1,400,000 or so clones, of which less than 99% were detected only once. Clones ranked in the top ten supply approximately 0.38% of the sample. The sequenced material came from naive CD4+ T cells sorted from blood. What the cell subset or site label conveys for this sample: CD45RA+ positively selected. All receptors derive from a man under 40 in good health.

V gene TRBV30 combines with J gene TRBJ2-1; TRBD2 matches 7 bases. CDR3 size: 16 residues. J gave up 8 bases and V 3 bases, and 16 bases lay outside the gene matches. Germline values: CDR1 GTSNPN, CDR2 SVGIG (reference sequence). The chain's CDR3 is CAWSLTRSGLLDEQFF. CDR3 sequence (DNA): TGTGCCTGGAGCCTTACCCGATCGGGACTACTCGATGAGCAGTTCTTC. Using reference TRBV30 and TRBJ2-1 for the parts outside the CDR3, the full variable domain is SQTIHQWPATLVQPVGSPLSLECTVEGTSNPNLYWYRQAAGRGLQLLFYSVGIGQISSEVPQNLSASRPQDRQFILSSKKLLLSDSGFYLCAWSLTRSGLLDEQFFGPGTRLTVL.

CDR3 loop: CASSPLPTVQETQYF. CDR3 nucleotides: TGTGCCAGCTCACCACTACCGACGGTCCAAGAGACCCAGTACTTC. The V gene is TRBV18, the J gene TRBJ2-5; D gene uncertain. With 1 base removed from V and 1 base from J, the gap between germline ends came to 10 bases. This CDR3 comprises 15 residues. Germline V CDR1 and CDR2: KGHSH, LQKENI.

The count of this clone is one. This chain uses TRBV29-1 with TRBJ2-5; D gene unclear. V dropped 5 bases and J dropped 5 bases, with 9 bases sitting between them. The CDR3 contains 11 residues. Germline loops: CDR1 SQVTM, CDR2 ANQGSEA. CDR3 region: CSVQEGETQYF. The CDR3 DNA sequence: TGCAGCGTTCAGGAAGGGGAGACCCAGTACTTC.

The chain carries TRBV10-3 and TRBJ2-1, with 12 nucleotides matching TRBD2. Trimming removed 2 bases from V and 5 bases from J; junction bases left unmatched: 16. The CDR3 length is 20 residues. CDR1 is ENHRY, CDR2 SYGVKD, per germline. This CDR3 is CAISEESERRLAGGHNEQFF. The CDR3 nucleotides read TGTGCCATCAGTGAGGAATCGGAACGGCGTCTAGCGGGAGGGCACAATGAGCAGTTCTTC.

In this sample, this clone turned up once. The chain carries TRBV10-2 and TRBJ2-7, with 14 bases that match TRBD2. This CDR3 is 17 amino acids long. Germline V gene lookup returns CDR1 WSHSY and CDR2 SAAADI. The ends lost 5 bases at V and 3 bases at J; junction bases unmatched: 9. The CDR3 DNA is TGCGCCAGCAGTTACGGGACTAGCGGGAGTTCAGTCTACGAGCAGTACTTC. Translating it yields CASSYGTSGSSVYEQYF.

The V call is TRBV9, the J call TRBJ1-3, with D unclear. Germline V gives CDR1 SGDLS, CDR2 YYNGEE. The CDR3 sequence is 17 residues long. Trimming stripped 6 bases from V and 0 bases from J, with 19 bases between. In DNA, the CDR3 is TGTGCCAGCACCAAGGGATCGGGCCCGATCTCTGGAAACACCATATATTTT. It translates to CASTKGSGPISGNTIYF.

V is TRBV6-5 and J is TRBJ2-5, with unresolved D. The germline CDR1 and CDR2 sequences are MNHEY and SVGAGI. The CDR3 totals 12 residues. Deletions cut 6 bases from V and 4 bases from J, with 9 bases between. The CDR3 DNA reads TGTGCCAGCAGGCCCCCGGGAGAGACCCAGTACTTC. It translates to CASRPPGETQYF.

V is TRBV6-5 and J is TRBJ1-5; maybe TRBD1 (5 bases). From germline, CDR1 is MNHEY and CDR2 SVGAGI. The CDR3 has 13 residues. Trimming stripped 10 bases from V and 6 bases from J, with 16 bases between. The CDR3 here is CATRGEVGQPQHF. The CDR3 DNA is TGTGCCACCCGAGGGGAGGTGGGTCAGCCCCAGCATTTT.

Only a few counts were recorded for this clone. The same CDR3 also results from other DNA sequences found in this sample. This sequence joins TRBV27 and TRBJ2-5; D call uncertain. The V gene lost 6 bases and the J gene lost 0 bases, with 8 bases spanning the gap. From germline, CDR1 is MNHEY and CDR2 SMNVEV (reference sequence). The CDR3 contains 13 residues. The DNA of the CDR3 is TGTGCCAGCAGCCTGGCGGACCAAGAGACCCAGTACTTC. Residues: CASSLADQETQYF.

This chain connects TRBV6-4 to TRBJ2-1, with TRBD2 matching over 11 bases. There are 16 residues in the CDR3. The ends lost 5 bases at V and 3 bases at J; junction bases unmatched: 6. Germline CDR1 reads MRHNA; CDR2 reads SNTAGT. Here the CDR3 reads CASSRTSGQFYNEQFF. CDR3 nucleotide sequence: TGTGCCAGCAGTAGGACTAGCGGGCAATTCTACAATGAGCAGTTCTTC.

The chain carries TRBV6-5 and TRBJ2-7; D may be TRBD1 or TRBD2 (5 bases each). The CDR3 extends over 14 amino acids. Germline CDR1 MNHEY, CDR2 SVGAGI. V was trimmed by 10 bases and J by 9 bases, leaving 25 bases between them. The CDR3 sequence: CATKTTGTSVRQYF. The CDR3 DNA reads TGTGCCACTAAGACCACCGGGACGTCAGTAAGGCAGTACTTC.